A single sample is the source of the 11 T cell receptor beta chains below, sequenced in a study of T cells in Graves' hyperthyroidism and ophthalmopathy (dated by TCRdb to the late 2010s). The library was built by means of multiplex PCR. Sequencing instrument: Illumina HiSeq 2000. Amplification of TCR beta CDR3 regions was carried out from RNA transcripts. The TCR CDR3 was subjected to a first round of RT-PCR using the HTBI primer set and the Qiagen OneStep RT-PCR kit. TCRdb trimmed the raw reads at Q25, called clones with MiXCR and kept productive beta chains. A single entry per CDR3 protein holds the most common genes and DNA from its merged rows. The sample data list 500,000 to 600,000 distinct CDR3 sequences, and 16% of these were observed just once. The top ten hold about 17% of the sample. Sequencing used blood. The receptor set was obtained from a woman aged 18-29 years with Graves' hyperthyroidism.

Many counts were recorded for this clonotype. The J gene is TRBJ2-1, the V gene TRBV11-2; 8 bases line up with TRBD1. CDR3 length: 16 residues. Germline trimming cut 4 bases from V and 1 base from J; bases unmatched to any gene: 6. The germline CDR1 and CDR2 sequences are SGHAT and FQNNGV. The CDR3 DNA is TGTGCCAGCAGCTCGTACAGGGGGAGGTCCTACAATGAGCAGTTCTTC. Its protein product is CASSSYRGRSYNEQFF.

This clonotype occurred many times. The J gene is TRBJ1-6, the V gene TRBV5-6; D unresolved. V gave up 4 bases and J gave up 7 bases, with 15 bases separating them. The V gene's germline CDR1 is SGHDT and CDR2 YYEEEE. This CDR3 comprises 15 residues. The CDR3, as DNA: TGTGCCAGCAGCCCGGGAGGGCGGAGGAATTCACCCCTCCACTTT. It codes for CASSPGGRRNSPLHF. The full variable domain, rest sourced from reference TRBV5-6 and TRBJ1-6, is DAGVTQSPTHLIKTRGQQVTLRCSPKSGHDTVSWYQQALGQGPQFIFQYYEEEERQRGNFPDRFSGHQFPNYSSELNVNALLLGDSALYLCASSPGGRRNSPLHFGNGTRLTVT.

The chain couples TRBV3-1 to TRBJ2-7; TRBD2 matches at 12 bases. The CDR3 covers 17 residues. Germline V lookup: CDR1 LGHDT, CDR2 YNNKEL (reference sequence). V gave up 2 bases and J gave up 3 bases; unmatched junction bases: 8. The CDR3 DNA is TGTGCCAGCAGCCAAAGACTAGCGGGGGCACCCCTCTACGAGCAGTACTTC. Translated, it gives CASSQRLAGAPLYEQYF.

At least ten counts were recorded for this clonotype. The chain has TRBV11-2 and TRBJ2-7, with D perhaps TRBD2 (6 bases). Germline loops: CDR1 SGHAT, CDR2 FQNNGV. The CDR3 runs 17 residues. With 5 bases removed from V and 0 bases from J, the gap between germline ends came to 20 bases. The CDR3 DNA is TGTGCCAGCAGCCCGCCACCGACTAGGACCAGCTCCTACGAGCAGTACTTC. Amino acids: CASSPPPTRTSSYEQYF. The complete variable domain, with remaining parts taken from reference TRBV11-2 and TRBJ2-7, reads EAGVAQSPRYKIIEKRQSVAFWCNPISGHATLYWYQQILGQGPKLLIQFQNNGVVDDSQLPKDRFSAERLKGVDSTLKIQPAKLEDSAVYLCASSPPPTRTSSYEQYFGPGTRLTVT.

This clonotype was detected only a few times. This chain links TRBV20-1 with TRBJ2-7; 7 nucleotides match TRBD2. The germline V gene has CDR1 DFQATT and CDR2 SNEGSKA (reference sequence). This CDR3 has 15 residues. V dropped 2 bases and J dropped 3; count of bases not matched to a gene: 10. The chain's CDR3 is CSARRYFAGDYEQYF. DNA of the CDR3: TGCAGTGCTAGACGCTACTTTGCGGGGGACTACGAGCAGTACTTC.

This clonotype was seen at least ten times. The J gene is TRBJ1-6, the V gene TRBV12-3 or TRBV12-4; TRBD1 matches 7 bases. After removal of 2 bases from V and 7 bases from J, the junction contained 2 bases not matched to a gene. The CDR3 is 14 amino acids. CDR3 in DNA: TGTGCCAGCAGTTTACTACAGGGGAATTCACCCCTCCACTTT. Translation gives CASSLLQGNSPLHF.

To note about this clonotype: A much larger clone lies a single base off, so this may be a read error. Lacking the conserved final phenylalanine or tryptophan, this CDR3 likely reflects a read error. The rearrangement links TRBV20-1 to TRBJ2-7, with 11 bases matching TRBD2. Germline V gene data show CDR1 as DFQATT and CDR2 as SNEGSKA (reference sequence). V lost 3 bases and J lost 0; bases outside the gene matches: 13. The CDR3 has 18 amino acids. The CDR3 region is CSARGLAGGSYSSYEQYS. As DNA, the CDR3 is TGCAGTGCTAGGGGTCTAGCGGGAGGTAGTTATAGCTCCTACGAGCAGTACTCC.

This clonotype was detected ten times or more. The rearrangement joins TRBV28 to TRBJ2-3; TRBD2 is a possible D gene (6 bases). CDR1 MDHEN and CDR2 SYDVKM come from the germline V gene. The CDR3 covers 16 residues. V lost 6 bases, J lost 6 bases, and 22 bases lay in between. The CDR3, as DNA: TGTGCCAGCAGACACCACCGGGCGGGGCCAGGGGATACGCAGTATTTT. Residues: CASRHHRAGPGDTQYF. Filled out from reference TRBV28 and TRBJ2-3, the complete variable domain reads DVKVTQSSRYLVKRTGEKVFLECVQDMDHENMFWYRQDPGLGLRLIYFSYDVKMKEKGDIPEGYSVSREKKERFSLILESASTNQTSMYLCASRHHRAGPGDTQYFGPGTRLTVL.

This clonotype was picked up many times. The rearrangement uses TRBV27 and TRBJ2-1; D unclear. V was clipped by 3 bases and J by 0 bases, with 6 bases between them. CDR3 size: 14 residues. Germline values: CDR1 MNHEY, CDR2 SMNVEV (reference sequence). The CDR3 DNA reads as TGTGCCAGCAGTTTGGTGGGCTCCTACAATGAGCAGTTCTTC. Translation gives CASSLVGSYNEQFF.

This clonotype occurred many times. This chain links TRBV3-1 with TRBJ1-4, with D perhaps TRBD1 (5 bases). Trimming removed 0 bases at V and 8 bases at J, with 13 bases between. The CDR3 consists of 15 residues. Germline-derived CDR1 and CDR2 are LGHDT and YNNKEL (reference sequence). The CDR3 nucleotides read TGTGCCAGCAGCCAAGACGGGGGAAGGGGCGAAAAACTGTTTTTT. It encodes CASSQDGGRGEKLFF.

The chain employs TRBV6-1 and TRBJ2-2; D gene ambiguous. The CDR3 has 12 amino acids. The ends were cut back, 8 bases at V and 7 bases at J, with 11 bases in the middle. The germline V gene has CDR1 MNHNS and CDR2 SASEGT. The CDR3 here is CASFSWDGELFF. The CDR3 DNA is TGTGCCAGCTTCTCTTGGGACGGGGAGCTGTTTTTT.